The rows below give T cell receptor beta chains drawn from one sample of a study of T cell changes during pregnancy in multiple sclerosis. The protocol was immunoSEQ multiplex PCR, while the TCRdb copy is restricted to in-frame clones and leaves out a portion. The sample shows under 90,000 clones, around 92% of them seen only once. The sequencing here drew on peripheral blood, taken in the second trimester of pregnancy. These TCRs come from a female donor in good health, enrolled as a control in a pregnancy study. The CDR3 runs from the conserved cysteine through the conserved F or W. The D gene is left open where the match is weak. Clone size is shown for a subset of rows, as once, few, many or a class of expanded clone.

CDR3aa: CASSWGGLNNQPQHF; CDR3nt: TGTGCCAGCAGCTGGGGAGGGTTGAATAATCAGCCCCAGCATTTT; v_gene: TRBV5-8; abundance: -; j_gene: TRBJ1-5; d_gene: -
CDR3aa: CASSQGQGEEMFF; CDR3nt: TGCGCCAGCAGCCAAGGCCAGGGGGAGGAGATGTTCTTC; v_gene: TRBV4-3; abundance: -; j_gene: TRBJ2-1; d_gene: -
CDR3aa: CASSHDRNYGYTF; CDR3nt: TGTGCCAGCAGCCACGACAGGAACTATGGCTACACCTTC; v_gene: TRBV27; abundance: -; j_gene: TRBJ1-2; d_gene: -
CDR3aa: CASSLGTGVSGELFF; CDR3nt: TGTGCCAGCAGCTTAGGGACAGGGGTATCCGGGGAGCTGTTTTTT; v_gene: TRBV7-8; abundance: -; j_gene: TRBJ2-2; d_gene: TRBD1
CDR3aa: CASSPSDRVTSEAFF; CDR3nt: TGTGCCAGCTCACCTTCCGACAGGGTGACCTCTGAAGCTTTCTTT; v_gene: TRBV18; abundance: few; j_gene: TRBJ1-1; d_gene: TRBD1
CDR3aa: CASSPLGGRQTYEQYF; CDR3nt: TGTGCCAGCTCACCACTCGGCGGGAGGCAAACCTACGAGCAGTACTTC; v_gene: TRBV18; abundance: -; j_gene: TRBJ2-7; d_gene: TRBD2
CDR3aa: CTSELYRGQGRRWETQYF; CDR3nt: TGCACCAGCGAGCTCTACCGCGGACAGGGTAGAAGGTGGGAGACCCAGTACTTC; v_gene: TRBV1; abundance: -; j_gene: TRBJ2-5; d_gene: -
CDR3aa: CATSRDGTGQETQYF; CDR3nt: TGTGCCACCAGCAGAGATGGGACAGGCCAAGAGACCCAGTACTTC; v_gene: TRBV15; abundance: -; j_gene: TRBJ2-5; d_gene: TRBD1
CDR3aa: CASIKDGEIRGGQPQHF; CDR3nt: TGTGCCAGCATCAAAGACGGGGAAATAAGGGGGGGTCAGCCCCAGCATTTT; v_gene: TRBV21-1; abundance: -; j_gene: TRBJ1-5; d_gene: -
CDR3aa: CASSLYAEETQYF; CDR3nt: TGTGCCAGCAGCTTGTACGCGGAAGAGACCCAGTACTTC; v_gene: TRBV5-4; abundance: -; j_gene: TRBJ2-5; d_gene: -
CDR3aa: CSVGGTDFLGDTQYF; CDR3nt: TGCAGCGTTGGCGGGACAGACTTTTTGGGAGATACGCAGTATTTT; v_gene: TRBV29-1; abundance: -; j_gene: TRBJ2-3; d_gene: -
CDR3aa: CASSLGEEGQPQHF; CDR3nt: TGCGCCAGCAGCTTGGGGGAGGAGGGTCAGCCCCAGCATTTT; v_gene: TRBV5-1; abundance: -; j_gene: TRBJ1-5; d_gene: -
CDR3aa: CASSLHRVNYGYTF; CDR3nt: TGTGCCAGCAGTCTACACAGAGTTAACTATGGCTACACCTTC; v_gene: TRBV27; abundance: -; j_gene: TRBJ1-2; d_gene: -
CDR3aa: CASGLGTAFGYTF; CDR3nt: TGTGCTAGTGGTTTGGGGACAGCCTTCGGCTACACCTTC; v_gene: TRBV12-5; abundance: -; j_gene: TRBJ1-2; d_gene: -
CDR3aa: CASTQGGTGSYEQYF; CDR3nt: TGTGCCAGCACCCAGGGAGGCACCGGTTCCTACGAGCAGTACTTC; v_gene: TRBV13; abundance: -; j_gene: TRBJ2-7; d_gene: -
CDR3aa: CASSYASGLAKNIQYF; CDR3nt: TGTGCCAGCAGTTACGCCAGCGGACTAGCCAAAAACATTCAGTACTTC; v_gene: TRBV6-6; abundance: -; j_gene: TRBJ2-4; d_gene: -
CDR3aa: CASSLQGSRGYTF; CDR3nt: TGTGCCAGCAGCTTACAGGGTAGTCGCGGCTACACCTTC; v_gene: TRBV7-6; abundance: -; j_gene: TRBJ1-2; d_gene: -
CDR3aa: CSVEGVAEAFF; CDR3nt: TGCAGTGTGGAGGGAGTGGCTGAAGCTTTCTTT; v_gene: TRBV20-1; abundance: -; j_gene: TRBJ1-1; d_gene: -
CDR3aa: CASSWRIGELFF; CDR3nt: TGCGCCAGCAGCTGGAGGATTGGGGAGCTGTTTTTT; v_gene: TRBV5-1; abundance: few; j_gene: TRBJ2-2; d_gene: -
CDR3aa: CASSLDPSPKQYF; CDR3nt: TGCGCCAGCAGCTTGGACCCAAGCCCCAAGCAGTACTTC; v_gene: TRBV5-1; abundance: -; j_gene: TRBJ2-7; d_gene: -
CDR3aa: CASSQGTGTFVEQYF; CDR3nt: TGCGCCAGCAGCCAGGGGACAGGGACGTTCGTCGAGCAGTACTTC; v_gene: TRBV4-1; abundance: -; j_gene: TRBJ2-7; d_gene: TRBD1
CDR3aa: CASSIPPSGSSWSTGELFF; CDR3nt: TGTGCCAGCAGCATACCCCCTAGCGGGAGTAGTTGGAGCACCGGGGAGCTGTTTTTT; v_gene: TRBV7-9; abundance: -; j_gene: TRBJ2-2; d_gene: TRBD2
CDR3aa: CASSVGIAGEVETQYF; CDR3nt: TGTGCCAGCAGCGTAGGGATAGCGGGGGAAGTGGAGACCCAGTACTTC; v_gene: TRBV9; abundance: -; j_gene: TRBJ2-5; d_gene: TRBD2
CDR3aa: CASSLLRVQGTGELFF; CDR3nt: TGTGCCAGCAGTTTGTTGAGGGTACAGGGGACCGGGGAGCTGTTTTTT; v_gene: TRBV28; abundance: -; j_gene: TRBJ2-2; d_gene: TRBD1
CDR3aa: CASSATPGARTDTQYF; CDR3nt: TGTGCCAGCAGCGCAACCCCTGGAGCACGCACAGATACGCAGTATTTT; v_gene: TRBV5-6; abundance: -; j_gene: TRBJ2-3; d_gene: -
CDR3aa: CASSQGGVYNQPQHF; CDR3nt: TGTGCCAGCAGCCAAGGCGGGGTCTATAATCAGCCCCAGCATTTT; v_gene: TRBV4-2; abundance: -; j_gene: TRBJ1-5; d_gene: -
CDR3aa: CASKGDRPLATYNEQFF; CDR3nt: TGTGCCAGCAAAGGCGACAGACCGCTTGCTACCTACAATGAGCAGTTCTTC; v_gene: TRBV27; abundance: -; j_gene: TRBJ2-1; d_gene: -
CDR3aa: CASSLDLAGTDTQYF; CDR3nt: TGTGCCAGCAGCTTAGATCTAGCGGGCACAGATACGCAGTATTTT; v_gene: TRBV11-2; abundance: -; j_gene: TRBJ2-3; d_gene: TRBD2
CDR3aa: CASRIGQGSTEAFF; CDR3nt: TGTGCCAGCAGAATAGGTCAGGGGAGCACTGAAGCTTTCTTT; v_gene: TRBV6-1; abundance: -; j_gene: TRBJ1-1; d_gene: -
CDR3aa: CASSWSSGFPYNEQFF; CDR3nt: TGTGCCAGCAGCTGGTCTAGCGGGTTTCCCTACAATGAGCAGTTCTTC; v_gene: TRBV5-6; abundance: -; j_gene: TRBJ2-1; d_gene: TRBD2
CDR3aa: CAISGNSGGYEQYF; CDR3nt: TGTGCCATCAGTGGAAATTCCGGGGGGTACGAGCAGTACTTC; v_gene: TRBV10-3; abundance: -; j_gene: TRBJ2-7; d_gene: TRBD2
CDR3aa: CASSFLYEQYF; CDR3nt: TGTGCCAGCAGCTTCCTCTACGAGCAGTACTTC; v_gene: TRBV7-9; abundance: -; j_gene: TRBJ2-7; d_gene: -
CDR3aa: CASSAWTGGLTEAFF; CDR3nt: TGTGCCAGTAGTGCCTGGACAGGGGGTCTCACTGAAGCTTTCTTT; v_gene: TRBV19; abundance: -; j_gene: TRBJ1-1; d_gene: TRBD1
CDR3aa: CASSLGEVRAGYDEQFF; CDR3nt: TGTGCCAGCAGCCTTGGAGAGGTGCGAGCGGGATACGATGAGCAGTTCTTC; v_gene: TRBV7-3; abundance: -; j_gene: TRBJ2-1; d_gene: TRBD2
CDR3aa: CASSSGGGRTYEQYF; CDR3nt: TGTGCCAGCAGCTCCGGGGGCGGGAGGACCTACGAGCAGTACTTC; v_gene: TRBV6-1; abundance: -; j_gene: TRBJ2-7; d_gene: TRBD2
CDR3aa: CASSFGRQGLSNEQFF; CDR3nt: TGTGCCAGCAGTTTTGGGCGACAGGGCTTGAGCAATGAGCAGTTCTTC; v_gene: TRBV27; abundance: -; j_gene: TRBJ2-1; d_gene: TRBD1
CDR3aa: CASRSEPGGPNNEQFF; CDR3nt: TGTGCCAGCAGGTCTGAACCGGGAGGGCCGAACAATGAGCAGTTCTTC; v_gene: TRBV27; abundance: -; j_gene: TRBJ2-1; d_gene: TRBD2
CDR3aa: CASGLDRGCFDIQYF; CDR3nt: TGTGCCAGCGGGTTAGACAGGGGGTGTTTTGACATTCAGTACTTC; v_gene: TRBV21-1; abundance: -; j_gene: TRBJ2-4; d_gene: -
CDR3aa: CATSRDDGGAYEQYF; CDR3nt: TGTGCCACCAGCAGAGATGACGGGGGGGCCTACGAGCAGTACTTC; v_gene: TRBV15; abundance: few; j_gene: TRBJ2-7; d_gene: TRBD2
CDR3aa: CASSRYREPSGNTIYF; CDR3nt: TGCGCCAGCAGCAGATACCGGGAACCTTCTGGAAACACCATATATTTT; v_gene: TRBV5-1; abundance: -; j_gene: TRBJ1-3; d_gene: -
CDR3aa: CASSQVVVRGLERGHEQYF; CDR3nt: TGCGCCAGCAGCCAAGTTGTGGTCAGGGGGCTAGAGAGAGGCCACGAGCAGTACTTC; v_gene: TRBV4-1; abundance: -; j_gene: TRBJ2-7; d_gene: TRBD1
CDR3aa: CASSYVAIDTEAFF; CDR3nt: TGTGCCAGCAGTTACGTGGCAATCGACACTGAAGCTTTCTTT; v_gene: TRBV6-5; abundance: few; j_gene: TRBJ1-1; d_gene: -
CDR3aa: CASRRDPNTGELFF; CDR3nt: TGTGCCAGCAGGCGGGATCCGAACACCGGGGAGCTGTTTTTT; v_gene: TRBV9; abundance: -; j_gene: TRBJ2-2; d_gene: -
CDR3aa: CASSKTRGYTF; CDR3nt: TGTGCCAGCAGTAAGACGCGGGGCTACACCTTC; v_gene: TRBV28; abundance: -; j_gene: TRBJ1-2; d_gene: -
CDR3aa: CASRPTGTGGETQYF; CDR3nt: TGTGCCAGCAGGCCTACAGGGACGGGCGGAGAGACCCAGTACTTC; v_gene: TRBV2; abundance: -; j_gene: TRBJ2-5; d_gene: -
CDR3aa: CASSLLGLEADTQYF; CDR3nt: TGTGCCAGCAGTTTATTGGGACTAGAGGCGGATACGCAGTATTTT; v_gene: TRBV27; abundance: -; j_gene: TRBJ2-3; d_gene: TRBD2
CDR3aa: CASSLSQGGNTIYF; CDR3nt: TGTGCCAGCAGCTTATCACAGGGCGGAAACACCATATATTTT; v_gene: TRBV11-3; abundance: once; j_gene: TRBJ1-3; d_gene: -
CDR3aa: CASSRPGTRDNEQFF; CDR3nt: TGCGCCAGCAGTCGACCCGGGACTAGGGACAATGAGCAGTTCTTC; v_gene: TRBV4-1; abundance: -; j_gene: TRBJ2-1; d_gene: TRBD2